A selection of T cell receptor beta chains follows, all from one sample in a study of cytomegalovirus exposure and HLA in healthy donors. The protocol was immunoSEQ multiplex PCR, while the TCRdb copy is restricted to in-frame clones and leaves out a portion. This table holds about 140,000 clones, about three quarters found once. The sample taken for sequencing was PBMCs. These receptors were collected from a woman aged 25 to 39 in good health and CMV-seronegative. Each CDR3 is given with its conserved first and last residue. The order of the fields is J gene, V gene, D gene, clone size, CDR3 protein, CDR3 DNA. D genes are given only for firm matches. Only some rows state a clone size, as once, few, many or a class for expanded clones.

j_call: TRBJ2-5; v_call: TRBV5-4; d_call: TRBD2; clone_size: once; cdr3_aa: CASSLLAPGGETQYF; cdr3_nt: TGTGCCAGCAGCTTGTTGGCCCCCGGGGGGGAGACCCAGTACTTC
j_call: TRBJ1-1; v_call: TRBV18; d_call: -; clone_size: -; cdr3_aa: CASSPLGHTNTEAFF; cdr3_nt: TGTGCCAGCTCACCACTGGGACATACCAACACTGAAGCTTTCTTT
j_call: TRBJ2-1; v_call: TRBV7-9; d_call: -; clone_size: -; cdr3_aa: CASSLGTGTKSNEQFF; cdr3_nt: TGTGCCAGCAGCTTAGGCACAGGGACCAAATCCAATGAGCAGTTCTTC
j_call: TRBJ1-1; v_call: TRBV30; d_call: -; clone_size: -; cdr3_aa: CAWTNSVGEAFF; cdr3_nt: TGTGCCTGGACCAACTCTGTCGGGGAAGCTTTCTTT
j_call: TRBJ2-5; v_call: TRBV5-6; d_call: TRBD1; clone_size: -; cdr3_aa: CASSPDRGIQETQYF; cdr3_nt: TGTGCCAGCAGCCCGGACAGGGGCATTCAAGAGACCCAGTACTTC
j_call: TRBJ1-1; v_call: TRBV10-1; d_call: TRBD1; clone_size: -; cdr3_aa: CASSETKGQGKGNTEAFF; cdr3_nt: TGCGCCAGCAGTGAGACCAAGGGACAGGGAAAAGGAAACACTGAAGCTTTCTTT
j_call: TRBJ2-7; v_call: TRBV5-4; d_call: -; clone_size: -; cdr3_aa: CASSFRAGVYEQYF; cdr3_nt: TGTGCCAGCAGCTTTCGCGCGGGTGTCTACGAGCAGTACTTC
j_call: TRBJ1-2; v_call: TRBV4-1; d_call: -; clone_size: -; cdr3_aa: CASSQDPGNYGYTF; cdr3_nt: TGCGCCAGCAGCCAAGATCCGGGAAACTATGGCTACACCTTC
j_call: TRBJ1-5; v_call: TRBV7-2; d_call: TRBD1; clone_size: -; cdr3_aa: CASSLTSGGFGAQPQHF; cdr3_nt: TGTGCCAGCAGCTTAACGTCAGGGGGCTTTGGGGCTCAGCCCCAGCATTTT
j_call: TRBJ2-3; v_call: TRBV2; d_call: TRBD2; clone_size: -; cdr3_aa: CASSDPAGRADTQYF; cdr3_nt: TGTGCCAGCAGTGACCCAGCGGGGAGGGCAGATACGCAGTATTTT
j_call: TRBJ1-2; v_call: TRBV9; d_call: -; clone_size: -; cdr3_aa: CASSVSDYPLFGGYTF; cdr3_nt: TGTGCCAGCAGCGTATCGGACTACCCCCTTTTCGGGGGCTACACCTTC
j_call: TRBJ2-7; v_call: TRBV7-8; d_call: -; clone_size: -; cdr3_aa: CASSPLPGVGEQYF; cdr3_nt: TGTGCCAGCAGCCCCCTGCCAGGGGTCGGCGAGCAGTACTTC
j_call: TRBJ2-7; v_call: TRBV15; d_call: -; clone_size: -; cdr3_aa: CATGRDTYEQYF; cdr3_nt: TGTGCCACCGGACGGGACACCTACGAGCAGTACTTC
j_call: TRBJ2-5; v_call: TRBV2; d_call: -; clone_size: -; cdr3_aa: CASSWERLSKTQYF; cdr3_nt: TGTGCCAGCAGCTGGGAGAGACTCTCAAAGACCCAGTACTTC
j_call: TRBJ1-1; v_call: TRBV6-5; d_call: TRBD1; clone_size: -; cdr3_aa: CASSDRDTEAFF; cdr3_nt: TGTGCCAGCAGCGACAGGGACACTGAAGCTTTCTTT
j_call: TRBJ2-7; v_call: TRBV7-9; d_call: TRBD2; clone_size: -; cdr3_aa: CASSWLEAGGSYEQYF; cdr3_nt: TGTGCCAGCAGCTGGCTAGAAGCGGGGGGATCCTACGAGCAGTACTTC
j_call: TRBJ1-4; v_call: TRBV5-1; d_call: TRBD1; clone_size: few; cdr3_aa: CASSFGTDNEKLFF; cdr3_nt: TGCGCCAGCAGCTTCGGGACAGATAATGAAAAACTGTTTTTT
j_call: TRBJ1-2; v_call: TRBV6-1; d_call: -; clone_size: -; cdr3_aa: CASTLYRDGYTF; cdr3_nt: TGTGCCAGCACTCTATACAGGGATGGCTACACCTTC
j_call: TRBJ1-2; v_call: TRBV10-1; d_call: TRBD1; clone_size: -; cdr3_aa: CASSVNRGCGF; cdr3_nt: TGCGCCAGCAGTGTTAACAGGGGTTGTGGCTTC
j_call: TRBJ1-6; v_call: TRBV5-4; d_call: -; clone_size: -; cdr3_aa: CASSLDRAKGSPLHF; cdr3_nt: TGTGCCAGCAGCTTGGACAGGGCAAAGGGTTCACCCCTCCACTTT
j_call: TRBJ1-2; v_call: TRBV7-9; d_call: TRBD1; clone_size: -; cdr3_aa: CASSWGDRFNYGYTF; cdr3_nt: TGTGCCAGCAGCTGGGGGGACAGATTTAACTATGGCTACACCTTC
j_call: TRBJ1-1; v_call: TRBV28; d_call: -; clone_size: -; cdr3_aa: CASRKSRVIQNTEAFF; cdr3_nt: TGTGCCAGCAGAAAGAGCAGGGTAATCCAGAACACTGAAGCTTTCTTT
j_call: TRBJ1-6; v_call: TRBV7-9; d_call: -; clone_size: -; cdr3_aa: CASSLTGGPNSPLHF; cdr3_nt: TGTGCCAGCAGCTTGACCGGGGGACCCAATTCACCCCTCCACTTT
j_call: TRBJ1-2; v_call: TRBV6-6; d_call: TRBD1; clone_size: few; cdr3_aa: CASSWRDRDYGYTF; cdr3_nt: TGTGCCAGCAGTTGGCGGGACAGGGACTATGGCTACACCTTC
j_call: TRBJ1-2; v_call: TRBV14; d_call: -; clone_size: -; cdr3_aa: CASSQVRGDYGYTF; cdr3_nt: TGTGCCAGCAGCCAAGTAAGGGGCGACTATGGCTACACCTTC
j_call: TRBJ2-2; v_call: TRBV27; d_call: -; clone_size: -; cdr3_aa: CASSPSRVTGELFF; cdr3_nt: TGTGCCAGCAGTCCCTCCCGGGTCACCGGGGAGCTGTTTTTT
j_call: TRBJ1-2; v_call: TRBV19; d_call: TRBD1; clone_size: -; cdr3_aa: CASSIVTGQEVGYTF; cdr3_nt: TGTGCCAGTAGTATAGTCACGGGACAGGAGGTTGGCTACACCTTC
j_call: TRBJ2-5; v_call: TRBV4-1; d_call: TRBD2; clone_size: -; cdr3_aa: CASSQPTSGRRETQYF; cdr3_nt: TGCGCCAGCAGCCAACCAACTAGCGGGCGGAGAGAGACCCAGTACTTC
j_call: TRBJ2-3; v_call: TRBV2; d_call: -; clone_size: once; cdr3_aa: CASRGLEGGSSTDTQYF; cdr3_nt: TGTGCCAGCAGGGGGCTTGAAGGCGGATCTAGCACAGATACGCAGTATTTT
j_call: TRBJ2-2; v_call: TRBV11-2; d_call: -; clone_size: -; cdr3_aa: CASSRSPGNTGELFF; cdr3_nt: TGTGCCAGCAGCCGATCCCCGGGGAACACCGGGGAGCTGTTTTTT
j_call: TRBJ1-1; v_call: TRBV7-9; d_call: -; clone_size: -; cdr3_aa: CASSSWDMNTEAFF; cdr3_nt: TGTGCCAGCAGCTCGTGGGACATGAACACTGAAGCTTTCTTT
j_call: TRBJ2-3; v_call: TRBV5-1; d_call: -; clone_size: once; cdr3_aa: CASSLYLSQSTDTQYF; cdr3_nt: TGCGCCAGCAGCTTGTATCTCTCCCAGAGCACAGATACGCAGTATTTT